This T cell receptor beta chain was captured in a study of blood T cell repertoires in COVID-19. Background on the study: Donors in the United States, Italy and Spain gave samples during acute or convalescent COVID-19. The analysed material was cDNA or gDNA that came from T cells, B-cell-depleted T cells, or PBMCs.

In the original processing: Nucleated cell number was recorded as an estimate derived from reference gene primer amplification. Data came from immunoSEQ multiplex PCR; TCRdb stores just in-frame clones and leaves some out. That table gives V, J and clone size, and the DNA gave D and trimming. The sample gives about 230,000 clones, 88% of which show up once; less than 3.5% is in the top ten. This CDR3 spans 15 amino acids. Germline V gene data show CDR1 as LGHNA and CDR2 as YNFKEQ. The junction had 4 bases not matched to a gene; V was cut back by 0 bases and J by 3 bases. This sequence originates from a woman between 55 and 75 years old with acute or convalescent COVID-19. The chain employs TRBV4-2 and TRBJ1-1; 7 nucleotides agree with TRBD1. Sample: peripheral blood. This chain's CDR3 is CASSQDEGGYTEAFF. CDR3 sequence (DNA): TGTGCCAGCAGCCAAGATGAAGGGGGCTACACTGAAGCTTTCTTT.